This is a list of T cell receptor beta chains from one sample in a study of control samples from healthy donors and cancer patients. The table came from immunoSEQ multiplex PCR; TCRdb's copy has only in-frame clones and leaves some out. The repertoire includes some 150,000 clones, about 93% of them detected once, and approximately 2.5% sits in the top ten. Material for sequencing was blood. The receptors here all came from a man aged 50 or older in good health. Both conserved end residues are part of each CDR3. A D gene is named only where the DNA matches it firmly. Clone size is not always given. Where it is, it says once, few, many or a class for expanded clones.

- TRBJ2-6 - TRBV15 TGTGCCACCAGCACCTCAGGCTCTGGGGCCAACGTCCTGACTTTC CATSTSGSGANVLTF
- TRBJ2-5 - TRBV24-1 TGTGCCACCAGTCCGCGGGGCAGGGGATTGGGTGAGACCCAGTACTTC CATSPRGRGLGETQYF
- TRBJ2-5 - TRBV7-3 TGTGCCAGCAGCTCTGGGGCAGGTCCCCAAGAGACCCAGTACTTC CASSSGAGPQETQYF
- TRBJ1-3 TRBD1 TRBV27 TGTGCCAGCAGTCTACAGGGGCGTGGAAACACCATATATTTT CASSLQGRGNTIYF
once TRBJ1-2 - TRBV15 TGTGCCACCAGCAGAGGCAGGGTTGGTGGCTACACCTTC CATSRGRVGGYTF
- TRBJ2-7 TRBD2 TRBV5-4 TGTGCCAGCAGCACCGGGACTAGCGAATACGAGCAGTACTTC CASSTGTSEYEQYF
- TRBJ1-1 - TRBV10-3 TGTGCCATCAGTGAGTCTGGGGTGAACACTGAAGCTTTCTTT CAISESGVNTEAFF
- TRBJ1-1 - TRBV5-1 TGCGCCAGCAGCTTGTGGGGGCCGAACACTGAAGCTTTCTTT CASSLWGPNTEAFF
- TRBJ2-1 - TRBV7-9 TGTGCCAGCAGCTTAATAGGCAGGGCCGCGAGCTCCTACAATGAGCAGTTCTTC CASSLIGRAASSYNEQFF
- TRBJ2-7 TRBD1 TRBV6-5 TGTGCCAGCAGGGACAGGCCGGACCGCTACGAGCAGTACTTC CASRDRPDRYEQYF
- TRBJ2-3 - TRBV10-3 TGTGCCATCGCGGTGACGGGAGCTCGGACAGATACGCAGTATTTT CAIAVTGARTDTQYF
- TRBJ2-1 - TRBV7-9 TGTGCCAGCAGCTTCTCGCGACGGATATACAATGAGCAGTTCTTC CASSFSRRIYNEQFF
- TRBJ2-5 - TRBV10-3 TGTGCCATCAGTACCGGAGGACTCGGGACCGTTCAAGAGACCCAGTACTTC CAISTGGLGTVQETQYF
- TRBJ1-2 - TRBV27 TGTGCCAGCAGTCCCCGGGAAGCCCCGGCCTATGGCTACACCTTC CASSPREAPAYGYTF
- TRBJ1-2 - TRBV19 TGTGCCAGTAGTATGGTCGGCTATGGCTACACCTTC CASSMVGYGYTF
- TRBJ2-3 - TRBV5-4 TGTGCCAGCAGCTTGTCGGGCACAGATACGCAGTATTTT CASSLSGTDTQYF
- TRBJ2-3 - TRBV5-1 TGCGCCAGCAGCTCGGAGGGCCGCACAGATACGCAGTATTTT CASSSEGRTDTQYF
- TRBJ1-6 - TRBV21-1 TGTGCCAGCAGCAAAGCGCTCAGGGGTTCCTATAATTCACCCCTCCACTTT CASSKALRGSYNSPLHF
- TRBJ2-1 - TRBV14 TGTGCCAGCAGCCAATTTAGAGTCCTTAATGAGCAGTTCTTC CASSQFRVLNEQFF
- TRBJ2-3 TRBD2 TRBV5-4 TGTGCCAGCAGCTTGGAGGGCGGGAGGACCCGCACAGATACGCAGTATTTT CASSLEGGRTRTDTQYF
- TRBJ1-1 TRBD1 TRBV7-9 TGTGCCATAGTCCCCGGGACAGGGTTAGGGACTGAAGCTTTCTTT CAIVPGTGLGTEAFF
- TRBJ1-2 - TRBV29-1 TGCAGCGCCAGGGACATCGGCTACACCTTC CSARDIGYTF
- TRBJ2-7 - TRBV28 TGTGCCAGCAGTTTAACCCAGATACAGCTCTACGAGCAGTACTTC CASSLTQIQLYEQYF
- TRBJ1-5 TRBD1 TRBV28 TGTGCCAGCAGTTTGTGGACAGGTAATCAGCCCCAGCATTTT CASSLWTGNQPQHF
- TRBJ1-1 - TRBV4-1 TGCGCCAGCAGCCGCCCGGCGAAAAACACTGAAGCTTTCTTT CASSRPAKNTEAFF
once TRBJ2-7 - TRBV28 TGTGCCAGCAGCCCACTCGACAGCCACGAGCAGTACTTC CASSPLDSHEQYF
- TRBJ2-1 TRBD2 TRBV12-5 TGTGCTAGTGGTGTCGGACTAGCGGGGAACAATGAGCAGTTCTTC CASGVGLAGNNEQFF
- TRBJ1-3 - TRBV2 TGTGCCAGCAGTGAAAGGGATTGGGGAATCTCTGGAAACACCATATATTTT CASSERDWGISGNTIYF
- TRBJ2-7 TRBD2 TRBV29-1 TGCAGCGTTGAAATCCGGGGAGGGTCCGAGCAGTACTTC CSVEIRGGSEQYF